This T cell receptor (beta chain) originates from a study of blood T cell repertoires in COVID-19 (dated by TCRdb to about 2020). Turning to the overall study: Samples covering the acute and convalescent phases of COVID-19 were provided by collaborators in the United States, Italy and Spain. The prospective study material was composed of cDNA or gDNA derived from T cells, B-cell-depleted T cells, or PBMCs. Deeply sampled blood TCRbeta repertoires from subjects exposed to, actively infected with, or recovered from COVID-19 were included in the dataset. A freely available public database, intended as a resource for researchers studying the immune response to SARS-CoV-2, is where the repertoires were released. Samples were obtained from the ongoing ImmuneRACE study (first 160 participants) and from some 1,300 subjects provided by 6 global collaborators. A de-identified subject ID, COVID-19 status, age in years and sex were almost always included in the sample metadata. Where available, HLA class I and class II types were obtained from metadata supplied by the sample provider rather than from assay-based typing.

TCRbeta CDR3 regions were amplified from genomic DNA using the immunoSEQ Assay, a bias-controlled multiplex PCR. The original pipeline was this. Nucleated cell counts per sample were estimated from amplification of reference gene primers within the assay. To quantify the absolute abundance of each unique TCRbeta CDR3 rearrangement, sequence reads were collapsed and filtered. For each sample, productive Simpson clonality was calculated as the square root of Simpson's diversity index across productive rearrangements. The table comes from immuneACCESS by way of TCRdb, which keeps in-frame sequences with V and J called. Part of the clones is missing from these tables; in studies checked, under half for an unresolved V gene and the rest for unknown reasons. That table supplies the V and J calls and clone size; D and trimming were determined from the DNA. For this sample there are about 320,000 clones; 85% to 90% appear just once. Clones ranked in the top ten supply about 10% of the sample.

V is pared back by 2 bases and J by 9 bases, with 14 bases lying between the germline termini. The CDR3 spans 14 residues, from the cysteine through the phenylalanine. The only DNA kept is the CDR3, 42 bases in frame from the first base. CDR1 and CDR2, looked up from the germline V gene, are SGHVS and FQNEAQ. In the prospective study, participants were roughly 18 to 89 years old, resided in fewer than 25 geographic areas of the United States, and were enrolled through a virtual design. In the prospective study, participants were assigned to cohorts based on the clinical history participants reported in a screening survey and a study questionnaire. ImmuneRACE Cohort 3 recovered participants were defined by two consecutive negative NP/OP PCR tests, healthcare professional clearance, or symptom resolution. Each participant in the prospective study had whole blood, serum and a nasopharyngeal or oropharyngeal swab collected by mobile phlebotomists. Participants in the prospective study had the option to provide additional blood draws and questionnaires over a roughly 2-month period. Blood samples from the prospective study were shipped frozen or at room temperature prior to DNA extraction.

As for this clone: The antigen it binds to is not known. The sample holds no much larger clone one base away, and base qualities are not on file.

Points the paper makes about the study in general: How much clinical and demographic metadata was included differed by source and by participant, and the metadata was provided uncurated.

The specimen was PBMCs or T cells enriched from blood (not recorded which). The clonotype was recovered from a woman aged 18-35 years who had recovered from COVID-19. The V and J segments used are TRBV7-8 and TRBJ1-5; the best D guess is TRBD1, with 5 bases matching. The DNA reads TGTGCCAGCAGCTTACGACCGACTCAGGGGCCCCAGCATTTT. Its translation is CASSLRPTQGPQHF.